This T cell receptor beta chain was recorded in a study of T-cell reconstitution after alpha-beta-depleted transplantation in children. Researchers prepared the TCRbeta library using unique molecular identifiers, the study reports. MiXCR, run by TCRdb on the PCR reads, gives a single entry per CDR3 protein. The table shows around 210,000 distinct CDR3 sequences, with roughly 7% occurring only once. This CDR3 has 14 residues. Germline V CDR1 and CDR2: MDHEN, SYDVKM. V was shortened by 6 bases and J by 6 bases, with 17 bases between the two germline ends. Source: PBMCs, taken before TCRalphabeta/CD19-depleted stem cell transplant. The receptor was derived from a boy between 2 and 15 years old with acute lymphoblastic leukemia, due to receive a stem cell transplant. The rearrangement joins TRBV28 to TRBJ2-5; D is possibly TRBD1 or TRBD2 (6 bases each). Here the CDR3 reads CASSSEQGGKTQYF. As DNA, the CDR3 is TGTGCCAGCAGCAGCGAACAGGGAGGAAAGACCCAGTACTTC.